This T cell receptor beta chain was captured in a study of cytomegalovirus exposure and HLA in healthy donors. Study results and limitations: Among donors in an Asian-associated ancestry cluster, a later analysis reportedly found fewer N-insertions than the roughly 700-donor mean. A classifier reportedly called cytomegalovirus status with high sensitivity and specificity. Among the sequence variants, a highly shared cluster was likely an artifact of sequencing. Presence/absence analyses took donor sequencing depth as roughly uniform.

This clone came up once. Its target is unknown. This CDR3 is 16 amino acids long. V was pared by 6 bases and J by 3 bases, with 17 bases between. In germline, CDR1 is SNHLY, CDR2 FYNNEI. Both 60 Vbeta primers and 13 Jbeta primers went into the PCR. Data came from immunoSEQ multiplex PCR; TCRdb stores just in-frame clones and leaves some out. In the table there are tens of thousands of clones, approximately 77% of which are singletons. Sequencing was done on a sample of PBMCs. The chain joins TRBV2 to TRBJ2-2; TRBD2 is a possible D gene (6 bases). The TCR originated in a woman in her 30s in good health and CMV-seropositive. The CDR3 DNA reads TGTGCCAGCAGGAACCCCCGGGACTCCCACACCGGGGAGCTGTTTTTT. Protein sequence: CASRNPRDSHTGELFF.